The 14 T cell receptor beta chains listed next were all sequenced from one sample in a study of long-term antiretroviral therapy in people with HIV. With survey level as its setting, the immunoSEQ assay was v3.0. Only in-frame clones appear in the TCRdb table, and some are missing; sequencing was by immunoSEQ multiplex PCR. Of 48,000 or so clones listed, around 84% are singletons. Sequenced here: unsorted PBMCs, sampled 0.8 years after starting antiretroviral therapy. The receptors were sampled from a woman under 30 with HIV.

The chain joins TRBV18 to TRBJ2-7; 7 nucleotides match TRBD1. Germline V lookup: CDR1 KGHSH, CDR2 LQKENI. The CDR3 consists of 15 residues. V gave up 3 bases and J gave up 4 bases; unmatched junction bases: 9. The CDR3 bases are TGTGCCAGCTCACCGAGGGGGAAGACAGGGTACGAGCAGTACTTC. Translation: CASSPRGKTGYEQYF.

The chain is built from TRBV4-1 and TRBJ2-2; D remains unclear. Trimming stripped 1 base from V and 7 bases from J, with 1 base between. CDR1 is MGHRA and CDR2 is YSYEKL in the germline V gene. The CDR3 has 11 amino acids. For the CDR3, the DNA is TGCGCCAGCAGCCAAGTCGGGGAGCTGTTTTTT. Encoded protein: CASSQVGELFF.

The CDR3 region is CASSRIRENTGELFF. The CDR3 nucleotides are TGCGCCAGCAGCCGGATAAGGGAAAACACCGGGGAGCTGTTTTTT. The V call is TRBV5-1, the J call TRBJ2-2; no clear D gene. Germline values: CDR1 SGHRS, CDR2 YFSETQ. Trimming stripped 4 bases from V and 2 bases from J, with 12 bases between. The length of the CDR3 is 15 residues.

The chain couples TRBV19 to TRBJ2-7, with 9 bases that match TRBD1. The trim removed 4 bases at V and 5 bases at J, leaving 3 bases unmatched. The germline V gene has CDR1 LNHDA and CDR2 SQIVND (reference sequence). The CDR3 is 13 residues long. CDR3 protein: CASSNRGLDEQYF. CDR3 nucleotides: TGTGCCAGTAGTAACAGGGGGCTCGACGAGCAGTACTTC.

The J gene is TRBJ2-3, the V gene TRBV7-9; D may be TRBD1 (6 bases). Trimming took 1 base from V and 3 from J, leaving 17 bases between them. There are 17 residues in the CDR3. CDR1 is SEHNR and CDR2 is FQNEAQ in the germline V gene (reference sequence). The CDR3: CASSLGSGMRGTDTQYF. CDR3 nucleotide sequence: TGTGCCAGCAGCTTAGGGTCAGGGATGAGGGGGACAGATACGCAGTATTTT.

CDR3 DNA: TGCAGTGCGATGTCCGGAGGCTACACCTTC. Translating gives CSAMSGGYTF. The chain employs TRBV20-1 and TRBJ1-2; D gene uncertain. V shed 6 bases and J shed 8 bases, with 10 bases lying between them. There are 10 residues in the CDR3. Germline V CDR1 and CDR2: DFQATT, SNEGSKA (reference sequence).

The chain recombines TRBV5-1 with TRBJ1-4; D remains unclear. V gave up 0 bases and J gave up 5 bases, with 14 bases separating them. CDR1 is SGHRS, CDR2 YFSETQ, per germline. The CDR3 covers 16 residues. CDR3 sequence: CASSLAISGENEKLFF. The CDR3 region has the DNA TGCGCCAGCAGCTTGGCCATTAGTGGGGAGAATGAAAAACTGTTTTTT.

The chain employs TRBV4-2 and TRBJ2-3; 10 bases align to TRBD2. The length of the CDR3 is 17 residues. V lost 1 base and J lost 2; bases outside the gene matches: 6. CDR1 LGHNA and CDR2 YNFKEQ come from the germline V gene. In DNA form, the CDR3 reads TGTGCCAGCAGCCAAGGCCCGACTAGCGGGTACACAGATACGCAGTATTTT. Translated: CASSQGPTSGYTDTQYF.

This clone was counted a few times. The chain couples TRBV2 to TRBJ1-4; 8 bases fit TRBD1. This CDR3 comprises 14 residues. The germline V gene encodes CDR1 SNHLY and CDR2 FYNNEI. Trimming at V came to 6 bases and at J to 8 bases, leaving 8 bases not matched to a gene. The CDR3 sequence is CASSLRTGKEKLFF. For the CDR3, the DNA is TGTGCCAGCAGCCTTAGGACAGGGAAGGAAAAACTGTTTTTT.

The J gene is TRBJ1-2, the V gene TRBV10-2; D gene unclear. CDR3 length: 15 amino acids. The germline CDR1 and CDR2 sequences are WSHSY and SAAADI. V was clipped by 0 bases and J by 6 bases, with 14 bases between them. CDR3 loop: CASSESRALLNGYTF. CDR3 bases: TGCGCCAGCAGTGAGTCTCGGGCACTCCTAAATGGCTACACCTTC.

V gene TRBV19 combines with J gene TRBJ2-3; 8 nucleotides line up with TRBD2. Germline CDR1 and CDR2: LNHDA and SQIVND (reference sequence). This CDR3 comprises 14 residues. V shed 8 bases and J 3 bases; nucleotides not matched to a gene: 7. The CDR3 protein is CASGVASGTDTQYF. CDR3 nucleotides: TGTGCCAGTGGCGTGGCTAGCGGGACAGATACGCAGTATTTT.

Here the CDR3 DNA reads TGTGCCACCAAGCCGGGACAGGGATCCGAGCAGTACTTC. Its translation is CATKPGQGSEQYF. This rearrangement joins TRBV6-6 to TRBJ2-7; 9 positions agree with TRBD1. The junction had 10 bases not matched to a gene; V was cut back by 10 bases and J by 6 bases. The CDR3 runs 13 residues. Germline CDR1 and CDR2: MNHNY and SVGAGI (reference sequence).

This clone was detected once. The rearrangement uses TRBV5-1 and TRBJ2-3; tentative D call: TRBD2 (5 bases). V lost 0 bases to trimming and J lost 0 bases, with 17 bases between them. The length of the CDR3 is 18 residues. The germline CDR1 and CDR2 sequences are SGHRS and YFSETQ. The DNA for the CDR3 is TGCGCCAGCAGCTTGGTTTTTCTGAGCGGTGCTAGCACAGATACGCAGTATTTT. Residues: CASSLVFLSGASTDTQYF.

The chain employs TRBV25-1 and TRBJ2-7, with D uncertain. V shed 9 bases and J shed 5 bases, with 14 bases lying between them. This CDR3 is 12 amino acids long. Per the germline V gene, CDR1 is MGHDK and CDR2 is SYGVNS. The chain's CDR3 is CASGLGSHEQYF. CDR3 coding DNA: TGTGCCAGTGGGCTGGGGTCTCACGAGCAGTACTTC.